This T cell receptor (beta chain) was sequenced during a study of regulatory T cells in long-lasting Graves disease. Both iRepertoire HTBI primers and Arm-PCR of CDR3 regions were used to build the TCR beta libraries. TCRdb reprocessed the multiplex PCR reads via MiXCR and lists one record per CDR3 protein. The table lists fewer than 550,000 distinct CDR3 sequences, 20% to 25% of them singletons. The time point here: persistent/refractory GD, antithyroid drugs over 5 years with positive TRAb. Scientists built the TCR library using RNA that was extracted from PBMCs. With regard to this clonotype: What it recognizes is unknown.

With 1 base removed from V and 0 bases from J, the gap between germline ends came to 22 bases. In germline, CDR1 is LNHDA, CDR2 SQIVND (reference sequence). This CDR3 has 20 residues. General study findings and limits: More public clonotypes were shared by persistent patients (about 2,700) than by new patients (roughly 930).

This clonotype was sampled from a female donor with Graves disease. The V gene is TRBV19, the J gene TRBJ2-4, with D tentatively TRBD2 (5 bases). The source material was peripheral blood mononuclear cells (PBMCs), sampled when the disease was refractory, from a patient treated with antithyroid drugs. The CDR3 DNA reads TGTGCCAGTAGTATAGTCAGCGGCAGGATGAGAGGAAGAGCCAAAAACATTCAGTACTTC. Its translation is CASSIVSGRMRGRAKNIQYF.